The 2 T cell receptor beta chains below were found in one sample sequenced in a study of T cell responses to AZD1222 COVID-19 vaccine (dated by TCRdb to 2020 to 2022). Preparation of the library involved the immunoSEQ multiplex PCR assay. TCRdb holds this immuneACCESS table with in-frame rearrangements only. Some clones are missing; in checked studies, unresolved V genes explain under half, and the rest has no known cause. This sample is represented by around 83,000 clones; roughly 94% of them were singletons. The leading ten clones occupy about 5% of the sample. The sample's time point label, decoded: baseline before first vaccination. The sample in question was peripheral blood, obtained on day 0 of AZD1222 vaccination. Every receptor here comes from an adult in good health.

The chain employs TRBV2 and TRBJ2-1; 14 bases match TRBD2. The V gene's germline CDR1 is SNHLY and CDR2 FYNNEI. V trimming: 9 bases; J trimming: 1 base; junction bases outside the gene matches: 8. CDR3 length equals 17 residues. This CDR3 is CASGTSGSGGSYNEQFF. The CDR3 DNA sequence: TGTGCCAGTGGGACTAGCGGGAGTGGTGGTTCCTACAATGAGCAGTTCTTC.

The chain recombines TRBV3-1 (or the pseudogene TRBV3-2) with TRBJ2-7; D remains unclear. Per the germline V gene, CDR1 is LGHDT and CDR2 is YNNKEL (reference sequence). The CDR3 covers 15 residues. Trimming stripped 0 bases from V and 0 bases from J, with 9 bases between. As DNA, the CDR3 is TGTGCCAGCAGCCAAGACACAACCAACTCCTACGAGCAGTACTTC. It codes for CASSQDTTNSYEQYF.